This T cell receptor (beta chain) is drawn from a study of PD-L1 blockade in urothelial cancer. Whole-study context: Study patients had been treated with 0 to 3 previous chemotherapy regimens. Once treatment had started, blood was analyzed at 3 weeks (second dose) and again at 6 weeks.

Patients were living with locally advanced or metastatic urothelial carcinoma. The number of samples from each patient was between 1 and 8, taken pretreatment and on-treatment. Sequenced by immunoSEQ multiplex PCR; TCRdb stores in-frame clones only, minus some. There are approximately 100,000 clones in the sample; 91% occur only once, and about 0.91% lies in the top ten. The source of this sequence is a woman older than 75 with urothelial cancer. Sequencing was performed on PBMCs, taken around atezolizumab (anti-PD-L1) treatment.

The CDR3 reads CASSFLAGGVYEQYF. As DNA, the CDR3 is TGTGCCAGCAGCTTCCTAGCGGGAGGGGTATACGAGCAGTACTTC. V and J are TRBV7-9 and TRBJ2-7, with 12 bases that match TRBD2. CDR3 length equals 15 residues. V shed 3 bases and J 4 bases; nucleotides not matched to a gene: 4. The germline gives CDR1 SEHNR, CDR2 FQNEAQ (reference sequence).